Listed here are 18 T cell receptor beta chains from one sample, sequenced in a study of cytomegalovirus exposure and HLA in healthy donors. The PCR used 60 Vbeta and 13 Jbeta primers. Method: immunoSEQ multiplex PCR; TCRdb's copy keeps in-frame clones and lacks some. The sample lists roughly 93,000 clones, more than 65% occurring once. Input material: PBMCs. These receptors originate from a human donor in good health.

The rearrangement uses TRBV15 and TRBJ2-7; D not resolved. This CDR3 region has 16 residues. Germline loops: CDR1 LNHNV, CDR2 YYDKDF (reference sequence). Between the trimmed V and J ends, which lost 0 bases and 5 bases, there was a span of 17 bases. CDR3 amino acids: CATSRDNRLRGHEQYF. The CDR3 DNA is TGTGCCACCAGCAGAGACAACCGGCTTCGAGGTCACGAGCAGTACTTC.

This chain uses TRBV21-1 with TRBJ2-2; the D call TRBD2 from the table was never checked on the DNA. TRBV21-1 has pseudogene status. This CDR3 region has 15 residues. The CDR3 region has the DNA TGTGCCAGCAGCAAAGGGACTAGTTCGAACGGGGAGCTGTTTTTT. It encodes CASSKGTSSNGELFF.

The V gene is TRBV9, the J gene TRBJ2-5, with 8 bases lining up with TRBD2. V lost 2 bases to trimming and J lost 5 bases; unmatched junction nucleotides: 8. This CDR3 region has 15 residues. Germline assignment: CDR1 SGDLS and CDR2 YYNGEE. The chain's CDR3 is CASSVGGGLGETQYF. DNA of the CDR3: TGTGCCAGCAGCGTCGGGGGGGGATTGGGGGAGACCCAGTACTTC. The entire variable domain, with the rest obtained from reference TRBV9 and TRBJ2-5, is as follows: DSGVTQTPKHLITATGQRVTLRCSPRSGDLSVYWYQQSLDQGLQFLIQYYNGEERAKGNILERFSAQQFPDLHSELNLSSLELGDSALYFCASSVGGGLGETQYFGPGTRLLVL.

J is TRBJ2-7 and V is TRBV7-2; D unresolved. The V end was cut by 7 bases, the J end by 2 bases, with 15 bases between. Per the germline V gene, CDR1 is SGHTA and CDR2 is FQGNSA. The CDR3 loop spans 14 amino acids. CDR3 loop: CASKDLVTTYEQYF. The CDR3 DNA sequence: TGTGCCAGCAAAGACTTAGTTACCACCTACGAGCAGTACTTC.

The rearrangement uses TRBV6-5 and TRBJ2-5; 11 bases are shared with TRBD2. Matching the DNA end better, TRBJ2-7 makes the J call doubtful. Germline CDR1 MNHEY, CDR2 SVGAGI. This CDR3 contains 14 residues. The CDR3 bases are TGTGCCAGCAGTTCCGGGACTAGCGGCGACGAGCAGTACTTC. This encodes CASSSGTSGDEQYF.

The rearrangement joins TRBV30 to TRBJ1-5, with 11 bases aligning to TRBD1. The J segment lost 7 bases and the V segment lost 0 bases, leaving 5 bases of the junction unmatched. The CDR3 is made up of 15 amino acids. Germline V CDR1 and CDR2: GTSNPN, SVGIG (reference sequence). The CDR3 loop reads CAWSVGTGGVQPQHF. The CDR3 DNA reads as TGTGCCTGGAGTGTTGGGACAGGGGGAGTCCAGCCCCAGCATTTT.

As to this clone: The same CDR3 also results from other DNA sequences found in this sample. The chain is built from TRBV4-3 and TRBJ2-1; no clear D. V was cut by 1 base and J by 0 bases, with 10 bases left in between. Germline CDR1 is LGHNA and CDR2 is YSLEER. The CDR3 runs to 16 residues. CDR3 in amino acids: CASSQAAESSYNEQFF. For the CDR3, the DNA is TGCGCCAGCAGCCAAGCTGCGGAAAGCTCCTACAATGAGCAGTTCTTC.

This chain uses TRBV29-1 with TRBJ1-2; D is possibly TRBD1 (5 bases). Trimming removed 4 bases at V and 7 bases at J, with 16 bases between. The CDR3 sequence is 13 residues long. Germline V CDR1 and CDR2: SQVTM, ANQGSEA. CDR3 nucleotides: TGCAGCGTTGGTCGACAGCAATACCGTGGCTACACCTTC. Protein: CSVGRQQYRGYTF.

This clone has just a few counts. This chain uses TRBV18 with TRBJ2-7; weak D call: TRBD2 (6 bases). The CDR3 extends over 13 amino acids. With 8 bases removed from V and 3 bases from J, the gap between germline ends came to 14 bases. Germline V lookup: CDR1 KGHSH, CDR2 LQKENI. The CDR3 reads CASQPGASYEQYF. CDR3 nucleotide sequence: TGTGCCAGCCAACCGGGAGCAAGCTACGAGCAGTACTTC.

This clone was detected only a few times. The chain joins TRBV13 to TRBJ1-1; TRBD1 aligns across 10 bases. This CDR3 comprises 14 residues. Germline V CDR1 and CDR2: PRHDT, FYEKMQ (reference sequence). The V gene end was trimmed by 8 bases and the J gene end by 2 bases; junction bases not matched to a gene: 5. The CDR3 sequence: CASQRDRGNTEAFF. CDR3 nucleotides: TGTGCCAGCCAGCGGGACAGGGGTAACACTGAAGCTTTCTTT.

The genes are TRBV7-6 and TRBJ2-1, with 12 bases lining up with TRBD2. Germline-derived CDR1 and CDR2 are SGHVS and FNYEAQ. The V and J ends lost 5 bases and 8 bases, in that order; junction bases with no gene match: 16. The CDR3 consists of 18 residues. As DNA, the CDR3 is TGTGCCAGCAGCGGGGGGACTAGCGGGTGGCCGCGGGCCCATGAGCAGTTCTTC. Encoded protein: CASSGGTSGWPRAHEQFF.

This chain links TRBV19 with TRBJ2-3; 10 bases match TRBD1. Germline V gene lookup returns CDR1 LNHDA and CDR2 SQIVND (reference sequence). The V gene end was trimmed by 5 bases and the J gene end by 8 bases; junction bases not matched to a gene: 10. This CDR3 has 15 residues. The CDR3 reads CASSPRDRGTGTQYF. DNA of the CDR3: TGTGCCAGTAGTCCGCGGGACAGGGGAACTGGTACGCAGTATTTT. Combining the CDR3 with reference TRBV19 and TRBJ2-3 gives the whole variable domain DGGITQSPKYLFRKEGQNVTLSCEQNLNHDAMYWYRQDPGQGLRLIYYSQIVNDFQKGDIAEGYSVSREKKESFPLTVTSAQKNPTAFYLCASSPRDRGTGTQYFGPGTRLTVL.

CDR3 sequence: CASSQLAGEWESATTGELFF. CDR3 bases: TGTGCCAGCAGCCAACTAGCGGGAGAGTGGGAAAGTGCGACCACCGGGGAGCTGTTTTTT. The chain uses TRBV2 and TRBJ2-2; 11 bases align to TRBD2. Germline loops: CDR1 SNHLY, CDR2 FYNNEI. This CDR3 is 20 amino acids long. Trimming removed 6 bases from V and 4 bases from J; junction bases left unmatched: 19. The variable domain in full, completed from reference TRBV2 and TRBJ2-2, reads EPEVTQTPSHQVTQMGQEVILRCVPISNHLYFYWYRQILGQKVEFLVSFYNNEISEKSEIFDDQFSVERPDGSNFTLKIRSTKLEDSAMYFCASSQLAGEWESATTGELFFGEGSRLTVL.

As concerns this clone: At one boundary the junction diverges from the germline segment, which might be a read error. The genes are TRBV16 and TRBJ2-1, with a tentative D call TRBD2 (7 bases). The length of the CDR3 is 16 residues. CDR1 is KGHSY, CDR2 FQNENV, per germline. CDR3 nucleotide sequence: TGTGCCAGCAGTCAATCTTTCCTTCAGGGGAGGGATGAGCAGTTCTTC. As protein: CASSQSFLQGRDEQFF.

This chain connects TRBV6-1 to TRBJ2-7; 10 bases line up with TRBD1. The germline V gene encodes CDR1 MNHNS and CDR2 SASEGT. V lost 7 bases and J lost 10; bases outside the gene matches: 13. The CDR3 is 14 residues long. The CDR3 nucleotides are TGTGCCAGCAACCGGGGGACAGGGGATATTGTTCAGTACTTC. Encoded protein: CASNRGTGDIVQYF.

V gene TRBV7-9 combines with J gene TRBJ2-7; possibly TRBD2 for D (5 bases). Germline CDR1 SEHNR, CDR2 FQNEAQ (reference sequence). This CDR3 contains 14 residues. Deletions cut 5 bases from V and 4 bases from J, with 15 bases between. This chain's CDR3 is CASSPYAEGYEQYF. CDR3 coding DNA: TGTGCCAGCAGCCCCTATGCCGAGGGATACGAGCAGTACTTC. Using reference TRBV7-9 and TRBJ2-7 for the parts outside the CDR3, the full variable domain is DTGVSQNPRHKITKRGQNVTFRCDPISEHNRLYWYRQTLGQGPEFLTYFQNEAQLEKSRLLSDRFSAERPKGSFSTLEIQRTEQGDSAMYLCASSPYAEGYEQYFGPGTRLTVT.

This clone appeared once. V gene TRBV7-2 combines with J gene TRBJ2-3; 7 bases map to TRBD1. Germline V gives CDR1 SGHTA, CDR2 FQGNSA. The length of the CDR3 is 13 residues. V trimming: 0 bases; J trimming: 10 bases; junction bases outside the gene matches: 4. As DNA, the CDR3 is TGTGCCAGCAGCTTAGCGCAGGGGGATGCGCAGTATTTT. It yields the protein CASSLAQGDAQYF.

The chain employs TRBV9 and TRBJ2-7; D is perhaps TRBD2 (6 bases). Germline lookup yields CDR1 SGDLS and CDR2 YYNGEE. The CDR3 covers 15 residues. The germline V and J ends were trimmed by 4 bases and 7 bases, with 21 bases remaining between them. CDR3 DNA: TGTGCCAGCAGCCCTTATAACCGGGGGACGGGGGAGCAGTACTTC. It yields the protein CASSPYNRGTGEQYF.